This record concerns one T cell receptor (beta chain) sequence. The antigen it recognizes is unknown. The sample comes from a study of cytomegalovirus exposure and HLA in healthy donors (TCRdb year 2017). General notes on the study: An earlier analysis of approximately 640 of the donors reported roughly 300 Gb of sequence data and 120 million or so unique TCR beta sequences from about 180 million T cells. Approximately 330 gigabases of sequencing data and about 92 million unique TCR sequences made up an early release that covered 640 HLA-typed donors. Of the roughly 400 genotyped donors, around 81% fell in the genetic ancestry cluster associated with self-reported Caucasian donors. The aim of the study was to test whether cataloging public T cell receptors could identify signatures of past pathogen exposure. The study profiled the T cell repertoires of approximately 700 subjects by immunosequencing and related them to cytomegalovirus serostatus. Along with the approximately 670-subject first cohort, a separate validation cohort of some 130 different subjects was used. The study combined high-throughput TCR immunosequencing, statistical association of individual TCRs with disease status, and machine learning to predict cytomegalovirus infection status. In a later analysis, previously published TCR beta repertoires from 550 to 700 donors were re-analyzed and high-resolution HLA genotyping was added so that TCR occurrence patterns could be studied. The later analysis used no new phenotypic data to find candidate immune exposures, relying instead on TCR beta sequences and their occurrence across donors. An earlier analysis of 587 of the donors applied high-throughput TCR beta sequencing to assess whether each TCR beta V gene segment acted as functional or pseudogenic. Donor age, sex, ethnicity and CMV serostatus were collected together with the repertoire data. Genome-wide SNP genotypes for about three fifths of the roughly 670 donors were used in a later genetic analysis, which treated that subset as a discovery cohort. All discovery cohort repertoires had been generated using a single sequencing platform. HLA typing covered class I and class II loci at four-digit resolution. Typing coverage differed by locus: A, B, C, DRB1 and DQB1 were typed in roughly 629-640 donors, DQA1 in roughly 510, DPA1 in around 610, and DPB1 in 472. Because of strong linkage in the cohort, 4 to 6 DR-DQ haplotypes were treated as single units for association and clustering. Among a few hundred genotyped donors of the cohort, an average of about 240,000 unique TCR beta nucleotide sequences were sequenced per donor, 15% to 20% of them non-productive. Overall study outcomes, separate from this receptor: According to a later genetic analysis, donors in an Asian-associated ancestry cluster had fewer N-insertions in productive TCRs than the approximately 630-donor mean. According to a later analysis, most CMV-associated TCR beta chains appeared to be HLA-restricted, and the HLA associations seemed to be driven largely by CMV exposure. According to a later analysis, TCR association rates differed among HLA loci, with DRB1 alleles showing the most associated TCRs and HLA-C alleles showing the fewest. Because counts were too low, approximately 15 rarely observed V segments, including chromosome 9 orphons, were excluded from the earlier analysis of around 640 of the donors. A further reported finding was that TCR beta sequences accurately predicted the HLA-A and HLA-B alleles for most subjects in the first cohort. When HLA alleles, especially DR and DQ, strongly co-occurred, TCR associations were difficult to assign to individual alleles. Because HLA typing was unavailable for some donors at each locus, only the typed subset was used in association tests. Three of the identified cytomegalovirus-associated TCR beta chains were confirmed in vitro to be specific for cytomegalovirus antigens. In this cohort, only TCR beta chains were sequenced, and detectable features were limited by the absence of alpha or paired-chain data. An association between a missense DCLRE1C variant and V-gene and J-gene trimming of TCR beta chains was found in a later genetic analysis and replicated in an independent cohort. Cytomegalovirus status was reported to be diagnosed by the classifier with high specificity and sensitivity in both the original and validation cohorts. Broadly in line with IMGT annotations, most TCR beta V segments showed up in productive rearrangements about 87% or about 30% of the time in an earlier analysis of several hundred of the donors. For the cohort, immune exposure information was limited to CMV serostatus. Correlated functional status among segregating V segments might be attributable to linkage disequilibrium, but an unknown experimental factor could not be ruled out. Most TCR sequences were seen in very few donors, while some public TCRs were found in many individuals. A total of 150 or so TCR beta chains were listed by the study as associated with cytomegalovirus. Specific HLA alleles were associated with 15,000 to 20,000 TCR beta sequences at a false discovery rate of 0.05 in a later analysis. Several of the top co-occurrence clusters appeared to be linked to parvovirus B19, influenza, CMV and Epstein-Barr virus, according to a later analysis. In a later analysis, HLA-associated TCR beta chains showed more clonal expansion and lower generation probabilities than non-associated chains that were equally common. Sequencing depth was assumed to be roughly uniform across donors in the presence/absence analyses, though that assumption may not hold. A cluster of highly shared sequence variants was judged likely to represent a technical artifact of the sequencing pipeline. The authors suggested that the approach could potentially be generalized to other disease states and immunological phenotypes.

The library relied on the immunoSEQ multiplex PCR assay. A mixture of 60 forward primers for TCR Vbeta segments and 13 reverse primers for TCR Jbeta segments was used in the multiplex PCR. Amplification of the CDR3 region of rearranged TCR beta genes was performed with a multiplex PCR assay on genomic DNA. The amplified TCR beta libraries were sequenced on the Illumina HiSeq System as 87-base-pair reads. In the paper's pipeline: In a later analysis, tens of millions of unique TCR beta chains were counted across the 666 repertoires, and roughly 11 million of these chains were shared by at least two donors. Raw reads were error-corrected and collapsed into unique sequences with a nearest-neighbor algorithm that merged closely related sequences to remove PCR and sequencing errors. Alignment of CDR3 sequences to IMGT reference sequences was used to assign V, D and J gene segments. Each retained sequence needed at least a six-nucleotide match to both a V gene segment and a J gene segment. A rearrangement counted as productive if the CDR3 had no stop codons and remained in frame with V and J, and every other rearrangement counted as non-productive. CDR3 was defined by IMGT convention, running from the second conserved V-encoded cysteine to the conserved J-encoded phenylalanine. The earlier analysis of about 530 of the donors excluded any sequence lacking an unambiguous match to a single V gene segment. In an earlier analysis of several hundred of the donors, a V segment was called functional when productive rearrangements were above 56.7%, and segregating when the standard deviation between donors exceeded 5%. To diagnose cytomegalovirus status from the catalog of TCR beta chain sequences, a statistical classification framework was built. A later analysis assigned V and J genes by comparing TCR nucleotide sequences with IMGT/GENE-DB human TR gene sequences. A later analysis assigned CDR3 sequences and most-parsimonious VDJ recombination scenarios with the TCRdist pipeline. A later analysis defined each TCR beta chain by its CDR3 amino acid sequence plus V-gene family, and excluded reads lacking a unique V-gene family. To address suspected cross-contamination and a sequencing artifact, a later analysis removed around 600 highly shared, low-generation-probability nucleotide sequences. A later analysis calculated a clonal expansion index for each public chain from normalized within-repertoire ranks of inferred template counts. A later analysis computed generation probabilities with a VDJ recombination model fitted to out-of-frame rearrangements, and checked the results against IGoR. A later analysis scored TCR-TCR, TCR-HLA and TCR-CMV co-occurrence with hypergeometric tests, applying a repertoire-size bias correction to TCR pairs. A later analysis estimated false discovery rates by permuting HLA or CMV assignments 20 times. In a later analysis, co-occurring TCRs were grouped using DBSCAN, and TCRdist sequence similarity was added for clustering within HLA-allele-positive subsets. For co-occurrence clustering, repertoires with fewer than 30,000 or more than 120,000 public chains were excluded, along with five repertoires with anomalous nucleotide sharing. TCRdb holds this immuneACCESS table with in-frame rearrangements only. Some clones are missing; in checked studies, unresolved V genes explain under half, and the rest has no known cause. V, J and clone size are those of that table, while D and trimming were read from the DNA. Per the sample table, the count is about 120,000 clones. Jointly, the top ten make up around 3.6% of the sample.

In total, over 600 healthy bone marrow donors made up the cohort. At the time of sampling, every cohort member was nominally healthy, though immune exposures that went unrecorded were likely present. The donor tested CMV seronegative and was one of the 352 seronegative cohort members. A peripheral blood sample was collected from each donor, and TCR beta sequencing was performed on peripheral blood mononuclear cells. The Qiagen DNeasy Blood Extraction Kit was used to extract genomic DNA from the blood cell samples. Sequenced: PBMCs. The sequence was collected from a man between 18 and 35 years old in good health and CMV-seronegative.

The nucleotides read TGTGCCAGCAGCTTAGTGGCGGGGAACGAGCAGTACTTC. Translated, it reads CASSLVAGNEQYF. Recombination linked TRBV7-8 to TRBJ2-7; TRBD2 is a weak D gene call, 6 bases matching. The CDR3 covers 13 residues, taking in both the cysteine and the phenylalanine. Only the CDR3 part of the read is kept: 39 bases, read in frame from the first base. Cut back by 1 base and 5 bases, the V and J ends lie 9 bases apart. Reading the germline V gene gives CDR1 SGHVS and CDR2 FQNEAQ.